This T cell receptor (beta chain) was recorded in a study of cytomegalovirus exposure and HLA in healthy donors. The ends were cut back, 4 bases at V and 0 bases at J, with 7 bases in the middle. This CDR3 has 13 amino acids. Germline CDR1 reads WSHSY; CDR2 reads SAAADI. As for this clone: The antigen is undetermined.

Regarding the study as a whole: In vitro checks showed that three CMV-associated chains really do target CMV antigens. As a later analysis showed, several of the most significant clusters appeared to be linked to common viral pathogens.

Primers included in the PCR were 60 Vbeta and 13 Jbeta primers. Repertoires were generated with immunoSEQ multiplex PCR, while TCRdb's copy carries only in-frame clones and drops some. The sample lists about 190,000 clones, 60% to 80% seen once, with roughly 2.8% in the top ten. The sequencing input was PBMCs. The V gene is TRBV10-2, the J gene TRBJ2-7; D gene uncertain. This clonotype was obtained from a woman aged 30 to 39 in good health and CMV-seropositive. CDR3 sequence (DNA): TGCGCCAGCAGTGGGCCTGGCTCCTACGAGCAGTACTTC. Its protein is CASSGPGSYEQYF.